Sequencing of this T cell receptor beta chain was carried out in a study of blood T cell repertoires in COVID-19. Study context: The samples span acute and convalescent COVID-19 from the United States, Italy and Spain. T cells, B-cell-depleted T cells, or PBMCs provided the cDNA or gDNA that served as material.

Between the trimmed V and J ends, which lost 1 base and 5 bases, there was a span of 18 bases. The length of the CDR3 is 17 residues. Germline-derived CDR1 and CDR2 are SEHNR and FQNEAQ (reference sequence). This clone was seen a single time. Per the study methods: Amplification with reference gene primers provided the estimates of nucleated cell counts. Repertoires were generated with immunoSEQ multiplex PCR, while TCRdb's copy carries only in-frame clones and drops some. From that table come the V and J calls and clone size; the DNA was used to work out D and trimming. Of 220,000 or so clones listed, roughly 90% are singletons.

This receptor was taken from a man aged 55 to 70 with COVID-19, enrolled during active disease. Source material: peripheral blood. The chain combines TRBV7-9 with TRBJ2-1; a possible D gene is TRBD2 (6 bases). The CDR3 DNA follows: TGTGCCAGCAGCTTAGACAGTCTAGGGACGGGAGACAATGAGCAGTTCTTC. Amino acids: CASSLDSLGTGDNEQFF.